This TCR beta chain was captured in a study of T cells expressing NK-cell markers. The CDR3 runs to 15 residues. Looked up from germline, CDR1 is MGHRA and CDR2 is YSYEKL. Study outcomes and limitations: These clonotypes, the leaders elsewhere, also led the CD3+CD56-NKG2C+ fraction in a few donors.

Note on this clonotype: Its antigen is as yet unknown.

5'RACE template switching with UMIs generated TCR beta cDNA. TCRdb re-called the 5' RACE reads, yielding one record per CDR3 amino acid sequence without DNA. This sample's clone table lists roughly 350,000 distinct CDR3 sequences. The V call is TRBV4-1, the J call TRBJ2-5; checking the TCRdb D call of TRBD1 is not possible without DNA. Sequenced: blood T cells: a sorted CD56 or NKG2C T cell subset, CD4+ or CD8+ T cells, or bulk PBMC T cells (not recorded which). The TCR was taken from a man aged 18-75 years in good health. CDR3 sequence reads: CASSQRQGIGETQYF.